This is a list of T cell receptor beta chains from one sample in a study of cytomegalovirus exposure and HLA in healthy donors. Repertoires were generated with immunoSEQ multiplex PCR, while TCRdb's copy carries only in-frame clones and drops some. The profile shows about 60,000 clones, 70% of them singletons. The sample taken for sequencing was PBMCs. The receptor source for this set is a woman aged 60-75 years in good health and CMV-seropositive. Each CDR3 is given with its conserved first and last residue. The D gene is left open where the match is weak. The size field is filled for only some rows; it gives once, few, many or a size class.

>15|TRBD1|.|TRBV10-2|TRBJ1-1
TGCGCCAGCAGACGCACCGGGACAGCGAACACTGAAGCTTTCTTT
CASRRTGTANTEAFF
>14|.|.|TRBV6-1|TRBJ2-2
TGTGCCAGCAGTGAAGGAGGGTACACCGGGGAGCTGTTTTTT
CASSEGGYTGELFF
>14|.|.|TRBV2|TRBJ2-1
TGTGCCAGCAGTGGCGGAGGGGCCGTTAATGAGCAGTTCTTC
CASSGGGAVNEQFF
>13|TRBD1|.|TRBV27|TRBJ2-7
TGTGCCAGCAGTAAGGACAGGCAATACGAGCAGTACTTC
CASSKDRQYEQYF
>14|TRBD1|.|TRBV6-5|TRBJ1-1
TGTGCCAGCAGACCGGGACAGATGAACACTGAAGCTTTCTTT
CASRPGQMNTEAFF
>16|.|.|TRBV4-3|TRBJ1-4
TGCGCCAGCAGCGACCGCGGGGGGAGGGCTAATGAAAAACTGTTTTTT
CASSDRGGRANEKLFF
>13|.|few|TRBV7-8|TRBJ2-7
TGTGCCAGCAAGCAGAGGCCGGCATACGAGCAGTACTTC
CASKQRPAYEQYF
>14|.|.|TRBV6-6|TRBJ1-2
TGTGCCAGCAGTGGCGGGACCGACTTGGGGGGCTACACCTTC
CASSGGTDLGGYTF
>13|TRBD1|.|TRBV6-4|TRBJ2-2
TGTGCCAGCAGTGAGGACAGGGCCGGGGAGCTGTTTTTT
CASSEDRAGELFF
>17|TRBD1|.|TRBV5-1|TRBJ1-6
TGCGCCAGCAGCTTGGGGGGGACAGGGACCGCTAATTCACCCCTCCACTTT
CASSLGGTGTANSPLHF
>17|.|.|TRBV5-4|TRBJ2-2
TGTGCCAGCAGCTTGGGGTTGACAGAATCGAACACCGGGGAGCTGTTTTTT
CASSLGLTESNTGELFF
>17|TRBD1|.|TRBV9|TRBJ1-2
TGTGCCAGCAGCGCAAGCCCCGGGACAGGGGTGGACTATGGCTACACCTTC
CASSASPGTGVDYGYTF
>14|.|.|TRBV19|TRBJ2-1
TGTGCCAGTAGTATTAACAGTCCCGACAATGAGCAGTTCTTC
CASSINSPDNEQFF
>13|.|.|TRBV29-1|TRBJ2-7
TGCAGCGTTGAAGAGGAGAGGGCCTACGAGCAGTACTTC
CSVEEERAYEQYF
>15|.|.|TRBV27|TRBJ1-6
TGTGCCAGCAGTTGGCTCGGGGGGGATAATTCACCCCTCCACTTT
CASSWLGGDNSPLHF
>15|.|.|TRBV19|TRBJ1-5
TGTGCCAGTAGTGTCGGCCCTACAGATGCCCAGCCCCAGCATTTT
CASSVGPTDAQPQHF
>14|TRBD1|few|TRBV2|TRBJ2-7
TGTGCCAGCAGCGAACAGGGGGCGGCATACGAGCAGTACTTC
CASSEQGAAYEQYF
>13|.|few|TRBV5-6|TRBJ1-1
TGTGCCAGCAGCTCTAGGGGGTACACTGAAGCTTTCTTT
CASSSRGYTEAFF
>14|TRBD1|.|TRBV2|TRBJ1-2
TGTGCCAGCAGTGCCCAACAGGGGGAGTATGGCTACACCTTC
CASSAQQGEYGYTF
>15|TRBD1|.|TRBV30|TRBJ2-2
TGTGCCTGCCAGACCGGGACAGCGAACACCGGGGAGCTGTTTTTT
CACQTGTANTGELFF
>13|TRBD1|.|TRBV27|TRBJ1-2
TGTGCCAGCAGTTTCAGGGGGGCCCATGGCTACACCTTC
CASSFRGAHGYTF
>14|.|.|TRBV6-6|TRBJ1-1
TGTGCCAGCAGGAACGGACAGACCGTCCCTGAAGCTTTCTTT
CASRNGQTVPEAFF
>14|.|.|TRBV9|TRBJ2-3
TGTGCCAGCAGCACCGCAGCGGGCGCAGATACGCAGTATTTT
CASSTAAGADTQYF
>16|.|.|TRBV23-1|TRBJ1-3
TGCGCCAGCAGCGATGACCTCGTGGGGCAGGGGAACACCATATATTTT
CASSDDLVGQGNTIYF
>14|.|.|TRBV19|TRBJ1-1
TGTGCCAGTAGTATCCATCAAAAAAACACTGAAGCTTTCTTT
CASSIHQKNTEAFF
>16|.|.|TRBV9|TRBJ2-3
TGTGCCAGCACCGGTCGGGACAACCCAAACACAGATACGCAGTATTTT
CASTGRDNPNTDTQYF
>15|.|.|TRBV7-2|TRBJ1-5
TGTGCCAGCAGCTTAGGAGGGAGGGTTATTCGGCCCCAGCATTTT
CASSLGGRVIRPQHF
>13|.|few|TRBV4-3|TRBJ1-1
TGCGCCAGCAGCCAAGAGCCTAAAACTGAAGCTTTCTTT
CASSQEPKTEAFF
>16|.|.|TRBV6-5|TRBJ1-3
TGTGCCAGCAGTTCCCTCAAGGGGGGGCTTAGAGACACCATATATTTT
CASSSLKGGLRDTIYF
>14|.|.|TRBV5-8|TRBJ1-6
TGTGCCAGCAGCAGCACGGGTTATAATTCACCCCTCCACTTT
CASSSTGYNSPLHF
>13|.|.|TRBV7-7|TRBJ2-1
TGTGCTAGCAGCTTGTCGGGAGTAGGGGAGCAGTTCTTC
CASSLSGVGEQFF